These 13 T cell receptor beta chains were all obtained from the same sample, sequenced in a study of blood T cell repertoires in COVID-19 (dated by TCRdb to the early 2020s). Receptors were amplified or captured by the immunoSEQ multiplex PCR assay. As stored in TCRdb, this immuneACCESS dataset retains in-frame rearrangements with V and J assigned. A fraction of the clones does not appear; measured against another copy, unresolved V genes explain less than half of the discrepancy, and the remainder lacks a known reason. Counted in this sample were just over 350,000 clones; 65% to 90% of them appeared once. Jointly, the top ten make up roughly 6.6% of the sample. Sequencing was performed on peripheral blood. Source of these receptors: a woman between 55 and 75 years old with COVID-19, enrolled during active disease.

This clone was counted once. This chain links TRBV6-5 with TRBJ1-1; D uncertain. The CDR3 is made up of 14 amino acids. CDR1 is MNHEY, CDR2 SVGAGI, per germline. The ends were cut back, 6 bases at V and 1 base at J, with 12 bases in the middle. The DNA for the CDR3 is TGTGCCAGCAGCTCCCCTCCTTGGAACACTGAAGCTTTCTTT. Translating it yields CASSSPPWNTEAFF.

The chain links TRBV19 to TRBJ2-3; no clear D. The germline CDR1 and CDR2 sequences are LNHDA and SQIVND (reference sequence). CDR3 size: 15 residues. V shed 3 bases and J shed 0 bases, with 10 bases lying between them. The CDR3 nucleotides read TGTGCCAGTAGTATTTTGGCGGCAAGCACAGATACGCAGTATTTT. Encoded protein: CASSILAASTDTQYF. Combining the CDR3 with reference TRBV19 and TRBJ2-3 gives the whole variable domain DGGITQSPKYLFRKEGQNVTLSCEQNLNHDAMYWYRQDPGQGLRLIYYSQIVNDFQKGDIAEGYSVSREKKESFPLTVTSAQKNPTAFYLCASSILAASTDTQYFGPGTRLTVL.

The rearrangement uses TRBV20-1 and TRBJ1-2, with TRBD1 matching 9 bases. Germline values: CDR1 DFQATT, CDR2 SNEGSKA (reference sequence). Trimming took 3 bases from V and 7 from J; bases not matched to a gene: 18. The CDR3 covers 17 residues. DNA for the CDR3: TGCAGTGCTAGTCGGTGGCAGGTTCCGGGACAGGGAGGTGGCTACACCTTC. Encoded protein: CSASRWQVPGQGGGYTF.

The rearrangement joins TRBV11-2 to TRBJ2-5; no definite D call. Germline V gene sequence: CDR1 SGHAT, CDR2 FQNNGV. Trimming cost V 3 bases and J 5 bases, with 16 bases left between them. The CDR3 loop spans 15 amino acids. CDR3 DNA: TGTGCCAGCAGCTTCCCCGGCACGAGGAGCGAGACCCAGTACTTC. Amino acid sequence: CASSFPGTRSETQYF.

The genes are TRBV30 and TRBJ2-5; TRBD2 matches 16 bases. Germline V gene sequence: CDR1 GTSNPN, CDR2 SVGIG (reference sequence). V dropped 2 bases and J dropped 5; count of bases not matched to a gene: 5. CDR3 length: 16 amino acids. The CDR3 here is CAWSKGLAGGLETQYF. The CDR3 DNA follows: TGTGCCTGGAGTAAGGGACTAGCGGGGGGGCTGGAGACCCAGTACTTC.

The chain joins TRBV5-8 to TRBJ2-5; tentative D call: TRBD1 (8 bases). Per germline, CDR1 SGHTS and CDR2 YDEGEE. With 2 bases removed from V and 8 bases from J, the gap between germline ends came to 19 bases. The CDR3 covers 15 residues. The CDR3 sequence: CASSFTGGDKRTQYF. The DNA of the CDR3 is TGTGCCAGCAGCTTCACAGGGGGGGACAAGAGAACCCAGTACTTC.

The chain uses TRBV5-4 and TRBJ2-5, with D possibly TRBD1 on 6 matching bases. CDR3 size: 16 residues. V lost 4 bases and J 1 base, leaving 17 bases between the germline ends. Germline V CDR1 and CDR2: SGHNT, YYREEE (reference sequence). For the CDR3, the DNA is TGTGCCAGCAGCCAAATACAGGGCCCTAGCCAAGAGACCCAGTACTTC. Translating it yields CASSQIQGPSQETQYF.

This clone was observed once. The V and J genes are TRBV18 and TRBJ2-7; a weak D match, TRBD1 (6 bases). Trimming cost V 2 bases and J 5 bases, with 13 bases left between them. CDR3 length: 14 amino acids. Germline V gene lookup returns CDR1 KGHSH and CDR2 LQKENI. DNA for the CDR3: TGTGCCAGCTCACCAACAGGGAGCAGGCACGAGCAGTACTTC. Translated: CASSPTGSRHEQYF. Full variable domain (remainder filled in from reference TRBV18 and TRBJ2-7): NAGVMQNPRHLVRRRGQEARLRCSPMKGHSHVYWYRQLPEEGLKFMVYLQKENIIDESGMPKERFSAEFPKEGPSILRIQQVVRGDSAAYFCASSPTGSRHEQYFGPGTRLTVT.

This clone has just a few counts. The chain combines TRBV30 with TRBJ1-6; 9 bases are a match to TRBD1. Germline CDR1 and CDR2: GTSNPN and SVGIG (reference sequence). With 0 bases clipped from V and 7 bases from J, the junction kept 7 bases outside the gene matches. The CDR3 loop spans 16 amino acids. The CDR3: CAWSVFWTGENSPLHF. DNA of the CDR3: TGTGCCTGGAGTGTCTTCTGGACAGGGGAAAATTCACCCCTCCACTTT.

The chain is built from TRBV6-6 and TRBJ2-3; D ambiguous. Germline V gene data show CDR1 as MNHNY and CDR2 as SVGAGI (reference sequence). Trimming stripped 6 bases from V and 6 bases from J, with 7 bases between. CDR3 size: 11 residues. DNA for the CDR3: TGTGCCAGCAGCCCCCGGGATACGCAGTATTTT. It codes for CASSPRDTQYF.

This clone showed up just once. The CDR3 coding sequence is TGTGCCAGCTCGGTCGGACTGCCTTACGAGCAGTACTTC. The encoded protein is CASSVGLPYEQYF. The V and J genes are TRBV18 and TRBJ2-7, with a tentative D call TRBD2 (5 bases). The V gene lost 6 bases and the J gene lost 4 bases, with 13 bases spanning the gap. The CDR3 sequence is 13 residues long. CDR1 and CDR2 from the germline V gene are KGHSH and LQKENI.

J is TRBJ1-1 and V is TRBV6-5; the D gene is possibly TRBD1 (5 bases). This CDR3 has 14 amino acids. V was pared by 6 bases and J by 1 base, with 12 bases between. CDR1 and CDR2 (germline): MNHEY, SVGAGI. The chain's CDR3 is CASSPGEANTEAFF. CDR3 bases: TGTGCCAGCAGCCCGGGGGAGGCGAACACTGAAGCTTTCTTT.

The chain combines TRBV5-1 with TRBJ1-1; D is ambiguous. V lost 0 bases and J 1 base, leaving 16 bases between the germline ends. This CDR3 contains 17 residues. Germline V gene data show CDR1 as SGHRS and CDR2 as YFSETQ. In DNA form, the CDR3 reads TGCGCCAGCAGCTTGGATGAGGGTTGGGAAGAGAACACTGAAGCTTTCTTT. The encoded protein is CASSLDEGWEENTEAFF.